This TCR beta chain was sequenced during a study of CD8+ T cells in alopecia areata. Study in general: Each day, treated patients took oral tofacitinib twice, at 5 to 10 mg per dose. Whole-study results and caveats: Sequence data from scalp samples additionally include resident alphabeta T cells of normal skin. Scalp clonality and expanded CD8+ clones among the top 100 showed significant decreases with tofacitinib. Lesional scalp, especially alopecia totalis/universalis, showed higher clonality than normal scalp.

After isolation, RNA underwent reverse transcription to generate cDNA as the sequencing template. Clones were read by immunoSEQ multiplex PCR, and TCRdb kept only the in-frame ones, dropping some. The sample carries fewer than 250,000 clones, around 64% recorded once. CDR1 and CDR2 (germline): SGHVS, FNYEAQ. Trimming left V 5 bases short and J 3 bases short, with 14 bases between. This CDR3 is built from 15 residues. Notes on this clone: Its target is unknown.

Treatment of the sample: oral pan-JAK inhibitor, 5-10 mg twice daily. This receptor was taken from a human donor with alopecia areata. This specimen was CD4+ T cells sorted from blood, taken at roughly week 49, from a patient treated with tofacitinib. The chain combines TRBV7-6 with TRBJ2-1; D might be TRBD2 (6 bases). In nucleotides, the CDR3 is TGTGCCAGCAGCCAAATCGGGGGTCGCTACAATGAGCAGTTCTTC. Translated: CASSQIGGRYNEQFF.